This T cell receptor (beta chain) comes out of a study of PD-L1 blockade in urothelial cancer. Per germline, CDR1 SGHRS and CDR2 YFSETQ. The CDR3 is 13 amino acids. V shed 2 bases and J shed 5 bases, with 10 bases lying between them. Profiled with immunoSEQ multiplex PCR; TCRdb holds only in-frame clones, not every one. The sample includes 55,000 to 70,000 clones, approximately 80% of them seen just once. Each patient gave between 1 and 8 samples, pretreatment and on-treatment. The chain employs TRBV5-1 and TRBJ2-5; possible D gene TRBD2, 6 bases. The starting material was PBMCs, obtained around atezolizumab (anti-PD-L1) treatment. This TCR came from a man between 65 and 85 years old with urothelial cancer. CDR3 residues: CASSFEGRETQYF. The CDR3 region has the DNA TGCGCCAGCAGCTTCGAAGGGAGGGAGACCCAGTACTTC. The full variable domain, its missing parts supplied by reference TRBV5-1 and TRBJ2-5, is KAGVTQTPRYLIKTRGQQVTLSCSPISGHRSVSWYQQTPGQGLQFLFEYFSETQRNKGNFPGRFSGRQFSNSRSEMNVSTLELGDSALYLCASSFEGRETQYFGPGTRLLVL.